These 3 T cell receptor beta chains originate from one sample sequenced in a study of response to subunit inactivated influenza vaccine. Using its own MiXCR run on the RT-PCR reads, TCRdb lists one record per CDR3 protein. The repertoire holds some 800,000 distinct CDR3 sequences, with over 20% as singletons. Sequences were derived from PBMCs from blood, sampled 4 to 6 days after vaccination. These TCRs come from a man aged 50-60 years who received an inactivated influenza vaccine.

The chain couples TRBV10-2 to TRBJ1-1; perhaps TRBD1 as D (5 bases). The CDR3 spans 17 residues. Per germline, CDR1 WSHSY and CDR2 SAAADI. V lost 2 bases and J lost 0, with 16 bases in between. In DNA, the CDR3 is TGCGCCAGCAGTGAGGGCGCCGGGACCGTCCTGAACACTGAAGCTTTCTTT. It translates to CASSEGAGTVLNTEAFF.

This clonotype has a handful of counts. V gene TRBV20-1 combines with J gene TRBJ1-1; D may be TRBD1 (5 bases). The V end lost 0 bases, the J end lost 0 bases, and 11 bases lay between the germline ends. Germline V lookup: CDR1 DFQATT, CDR2 SNEGSKA (reference sequence). This CDR3 spans 15 amino acids. In nucleotides, the CDR3 is TGCAGTGCTAGAGAGGTGCAGGGAATGAACACTGAAGCTTTCTTT. It encodes CSAREVQGMNTEAFF.

The genes are TRBV12-3 or TRBV12-4 and TRBJ1-6; D is uncertain. The ends were cut back, 2 bases at V and 6 bases at J, with 8 bases in the middle. The CDR3 is 14 amino acids. This CDR3 reads CASSLYYSNSPLHF. The CDR3 DNA is TGTGCCAGCAGTTTATATTACAGTAATTCACCCCTCCACTTT.